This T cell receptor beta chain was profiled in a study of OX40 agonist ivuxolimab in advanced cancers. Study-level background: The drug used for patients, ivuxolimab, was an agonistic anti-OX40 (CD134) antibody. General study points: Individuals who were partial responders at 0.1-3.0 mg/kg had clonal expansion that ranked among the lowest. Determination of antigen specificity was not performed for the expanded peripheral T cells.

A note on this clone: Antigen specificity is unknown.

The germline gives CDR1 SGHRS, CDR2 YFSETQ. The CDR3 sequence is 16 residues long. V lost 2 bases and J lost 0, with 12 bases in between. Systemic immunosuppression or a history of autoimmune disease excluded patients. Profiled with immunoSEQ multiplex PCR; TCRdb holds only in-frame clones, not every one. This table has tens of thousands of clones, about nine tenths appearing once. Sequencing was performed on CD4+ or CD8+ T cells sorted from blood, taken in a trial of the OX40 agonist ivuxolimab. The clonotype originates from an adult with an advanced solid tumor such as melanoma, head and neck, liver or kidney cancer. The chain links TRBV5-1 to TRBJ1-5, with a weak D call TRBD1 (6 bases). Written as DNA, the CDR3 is TGCGCCAGCAGCTTAACAGGGACATATAGCAATCAGCCCCAGCATTTT. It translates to CASSLTGTYSNQPQHF.